This TCR beta chain was identified in a study of T cells after yellow fever vaccination (dated by TCRdb to between 2018 and 2021). Looking at the study overall: The SMART-Seq v4 Ultra Low Input RNA kit was used to prepare libraries from fractions with low cell numbers. To follow T-cell clones before and after both primary and booster YFV17D yellow fever vaccination, bulk TCR alpha and beta repertoires underwent longitudinal sequencing. Two healthy male donors, one aged 18 to 30 and one aged 30 to 40 years, were included in the cohort. Blood was collected at multiple timepoints before and after primary and secondary immunization, and bulk PBMC replicates and cell subsets were isolated. General study outcomes and caveats: After the booster, most of the clones that had expanded following primary vaccination were detected again (roughly 97% of CD4 and 88% of CD8), which suggests that memory was broadly maintained. Compared with the primary T-cell response, the secondary T-cell response was weaker but faster, peaking on day 5 rather than day 15. The study included only a couple of donors, which limits how far the findings can be generalized. A small fraction of clonotypes appeared in both the CD4 and CD8 compartments, likely as a result of convergent recombination. FACS-sorted repertoires could contain abundant contaminating clonotypes from the bulk population, so computational filtering was required.

This clonotype turned up a few times. Its antigen target is currently unknown. No base quality information exists; no much larger clone differs at one position. Measured from the cysteine to the phenylalanine, the CDR3 is 15 residues long. Only the CDR3 part of the read is kept: 45 bases, read in frame from the first base. In the germline V gene (reference sequence), CDR1 corresponds to SGHNT and CDR2 to YYREEE. Trimming costs V 0 bases and J 4 bases, and their ends lie 10 bases apart. The treatment or condition tag for this specimen amounts to: live attenuated yellow fever vaccine strain. Two biological replicates of bulk PBMCs were collected at each blood-draw timepoint. PBMCs were isolated from peripheral blood using a standard Ficoll-Paque protocol. TriZol was used to extract RNA from bulk PBMCs, from CD4 and CD8 fractions, and from dextramer-positive and dextramer-negative fractions. TCR cDNA was made using 5'RACE template switching, a step that added a universal primer site and unique molecular identifiers. Priming for cDNA synthesis came from both the TCR alpha and TCR beta constant segments. Two PCR steps were used to amplify libraries, with sample barcodes and sequencing adapters being added in the second step. Sequencing of libraries was performed on Illumina HiSeq 2500 (2x100 bp) or NovaSeq (2x150 bp). The study's own analysis went as follows. MIGEC handled demultiplexing of reads and collapsing into UMI consensus sequences, while MiXCR performed V(D)J alignment. Using edgeR on replicate PBMC samples, clonotypes were called vaccine-responding if FDR was below 0.01 and the log2 fold change was above 5 up to day 15. Each bulk clonotype received a CD4 or CD8 identity based on whether the sequenced CD4 or CD8 repertoire contained that clonotype at higher abundance. TCRdb reprocessed the public reads (quality trimming at Q25 with fastp, clone calling with MiXCR) and kept in-frame beta chains. For every CDR3 protein sequence, its rows merge into one entry that carries the most common genes and DNA. For this entry, the V and J calls and clone size follow TCRdb and not the study's own pipeline. This sample has around 400,000 distinct CDR3 sequences in its table, and around 10% of those were observed once. The ten largest clones represent around 20% of the sample.

The source material was PBMCs, sampled on the day of the first yellow fever vaccination. The sequence came from a man aged 18 to 30 who received the YFV17D yellow fever vaccine. The rearranged segments are TRBV5-4 and TRBJ2-2; a tentative D match to TRBD1 spans 6 bases. In nucleotide form, the sequence is TGTGCCAGCAGCTTGGCAGGGGCGGTCACCGGGGAGCTGTTTTTT. It specifies CASSLAGAVTGELFF.